This T cell receptor (beta chain) was recorded in a study of blood T cell repertoires in COVID-19. Looking at the study overall: There were acute and convalescent COVID-19 samples, and they came from the United States, Italy and Spain. From T cells, B-cell-depleted T cells, or PBMCs came the material, which was cDNA or gDNA.

Original analysis: By means of reference gene primer amplification, nucleated cell counts were estimated. Sequenced by immunoSEQ multiplex PCR; TCRdb stores in-frame clones only, minus some. V, J and clone size are taken as reported in that table, and D and trimming were inferred from the DNA itself. This table holds 200,000 to 250,000 clones, around 84% found once. Trimming left V 3 bases short and J 1 base short, with 10 bases between. The CDR3 runs 14 residues. The germline V gene encodes CDR1 SGHRS and CDR2 YFSETQ. This rearrangement joins TRBV5-1 to TRBJ1-2; the D gene is possibly TRBD1 (5 bases). This TCR derives from a woman aged 80 or over with active or convalescent COVID-19. Sequences were obtained from peripheral blood. CDR3 nucleotides: TGCGCCAGCAGCTCCCAAGACAGTAACTATGGCTACACCTTC. It encodes CASSSQDSNYGYTF.